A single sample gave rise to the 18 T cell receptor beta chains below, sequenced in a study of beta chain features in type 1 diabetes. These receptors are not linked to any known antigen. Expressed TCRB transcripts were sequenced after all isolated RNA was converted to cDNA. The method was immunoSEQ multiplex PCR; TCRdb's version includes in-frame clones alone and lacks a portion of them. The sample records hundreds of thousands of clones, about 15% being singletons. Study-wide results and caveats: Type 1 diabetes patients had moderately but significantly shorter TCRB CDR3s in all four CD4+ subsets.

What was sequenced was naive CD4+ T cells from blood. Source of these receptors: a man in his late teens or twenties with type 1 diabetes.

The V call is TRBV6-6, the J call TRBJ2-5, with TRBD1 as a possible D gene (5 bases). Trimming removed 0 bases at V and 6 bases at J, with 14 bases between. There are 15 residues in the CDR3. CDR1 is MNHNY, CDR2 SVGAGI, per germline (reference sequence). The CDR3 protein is CASSYSSRGEQTQYF. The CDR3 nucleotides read TGTGCCAGCAGTTACTCGTCTAGGGGCGAACAGACCCAGTACTTC.

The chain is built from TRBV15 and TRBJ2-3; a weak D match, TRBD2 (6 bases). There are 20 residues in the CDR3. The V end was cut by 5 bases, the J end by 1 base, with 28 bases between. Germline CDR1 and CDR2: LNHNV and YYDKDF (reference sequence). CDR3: CATSGRLILGLAPGTDTQYF. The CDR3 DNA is TGTGCCACCAGCGGACGACTCATCCTGGGGCTAGCGCCGGGCACAGATACGCAGTATTTT.

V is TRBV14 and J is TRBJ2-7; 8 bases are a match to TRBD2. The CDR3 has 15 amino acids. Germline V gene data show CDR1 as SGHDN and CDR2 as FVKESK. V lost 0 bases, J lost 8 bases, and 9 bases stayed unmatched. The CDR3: CASSQDGLAGRKQYF. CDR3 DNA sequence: TGTGCCAGCAGCCAAGACGGACTAGCCGGAAGAAAGCAGTACTTC.

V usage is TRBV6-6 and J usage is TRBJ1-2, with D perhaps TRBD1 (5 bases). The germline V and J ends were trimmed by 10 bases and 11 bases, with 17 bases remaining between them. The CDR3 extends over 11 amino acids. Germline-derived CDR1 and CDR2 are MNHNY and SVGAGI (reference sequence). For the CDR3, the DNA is TGTGCCACCCGTAAAGATGGGGCATACACCTTC. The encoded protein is CATRKDGAYTF.

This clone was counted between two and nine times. CDR3 DNA: TGTGCCAGCAGCCATAACAGGTTCAACGAGCAGTACTTC. Amino acids: CASSHNRFNEQYF. V is TRBV14 and J is TRBJ2-7; D might be TRBD1 (5 bases). Per the germline V gene, CDR1 is SGHDN and CDR2 is FVKESK. V dropped 3 bases and J dropped 5 bases, with 11 bases sitting between them. The CDR3 has 13 amino acids.

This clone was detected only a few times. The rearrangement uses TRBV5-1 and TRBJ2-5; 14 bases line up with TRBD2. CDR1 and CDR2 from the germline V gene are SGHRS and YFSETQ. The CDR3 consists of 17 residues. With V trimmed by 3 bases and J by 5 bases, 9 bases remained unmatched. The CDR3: CASSSEGTSGGRETQYF. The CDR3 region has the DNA TGCGCCAGCAGCTCCGAAGGGACTAGCGGGGGCCGGGAGACCCAGTACTTC.

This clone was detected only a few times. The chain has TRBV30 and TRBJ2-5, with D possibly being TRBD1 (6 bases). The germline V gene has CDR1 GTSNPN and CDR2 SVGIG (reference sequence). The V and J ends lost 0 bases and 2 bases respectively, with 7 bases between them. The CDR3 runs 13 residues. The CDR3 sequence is CAWSVGTQETQYF. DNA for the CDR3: TGTGCCTGGAGTGTGGGGACACAAGAGACCCAGTACTTC.

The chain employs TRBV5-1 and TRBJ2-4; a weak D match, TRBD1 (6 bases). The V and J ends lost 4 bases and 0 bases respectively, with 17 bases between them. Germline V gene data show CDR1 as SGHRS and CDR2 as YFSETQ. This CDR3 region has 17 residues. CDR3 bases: TGCGCCAGCAGCCCGCCGGGACATGCCCTAGCCAAAAACATTCAGTACTTC. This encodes CASSPPGHALAKNIQYF.

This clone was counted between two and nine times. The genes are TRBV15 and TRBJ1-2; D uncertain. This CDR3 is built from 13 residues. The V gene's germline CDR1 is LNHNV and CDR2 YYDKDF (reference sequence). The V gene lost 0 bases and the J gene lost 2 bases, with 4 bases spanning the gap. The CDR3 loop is CATSRDGNYGYTF. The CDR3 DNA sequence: TGTGCCACCAGCAGAGACGGGAACTATGGCTACACCTTC.

The CDR3 DNA is TGCGCCAGCAGCCCCAAAAAGGACAGGGGAGCCCGAGATACGCAGTATTTT. Protein: CASSPKKDRGARDTQYF. The rearrangement joins TRBV4-3 to TRBJ2-3, with 9 nucleotides matching TRBD1. The V gene's germline CDR1 is LGHNA and CDR2 YSLEER. The CDR3 contains 17 residues. V shed 4 bases and J 5 bases; nucleotides not matched to a gene: 13.

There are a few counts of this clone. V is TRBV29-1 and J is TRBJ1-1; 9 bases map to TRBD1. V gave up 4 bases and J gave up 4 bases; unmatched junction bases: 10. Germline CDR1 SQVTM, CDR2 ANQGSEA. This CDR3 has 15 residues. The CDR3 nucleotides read TGCAGCGTTGTTTTACGGACAGGGGTCGTCACTGAAGCTTTCTTT. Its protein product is CSVVLRTGVVTEAFF.

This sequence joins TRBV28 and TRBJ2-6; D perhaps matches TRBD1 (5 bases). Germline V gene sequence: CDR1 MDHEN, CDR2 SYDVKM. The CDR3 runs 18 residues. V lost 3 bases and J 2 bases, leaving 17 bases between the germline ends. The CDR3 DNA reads TGTGCCAGCAGTTTCACAAGGGGCATACTCACTGGGGCCAACGTCCTGACTTTC. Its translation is CASSFTRGILTGANVLTF.

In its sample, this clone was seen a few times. The CDR3 region has the DNA TGTGCCAGCAGCCAAGGAACAGGAAACTATGGCTACACCTTC. It is translated as CASSQGTGNYGYTF. The rearrangement links TRBV4-2 to TRBJ1-2; D is perhaps TRBD1 (5 bases). The CDR3 is made up of 14 amino acids. The germline V and J ends were trimmed by 1 base and 2 bases, with 8 bases remaining between them. Germline loops: CDR1 LGHNA, CDR2 YNFKEQ.

The CDR3 DNA reads TGTGCCAGCAGCAATTCTGCTCCGGGACAGGTTATAGGTGGCTACACCTTC. This translates into CASSNSAPGQVIGGYTF. The chain carries TRBV2 and TRBJ1-2; 8 bases match TRBD1. Germline CDR1 and CDR2: SNHLY and FYNNEI. The V segment lost 6 bases and the J segment 7 bases; nucleotides outside the gene matches: 19. This CDR3 region has 17 residues.

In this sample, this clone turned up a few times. The CDR3 DNA follows: TGCAGCGCTCGGGTAGGCCCCTATAATTCACCCCTCCACTTT. Amino acids: CSARVGPYNSPLHF. The gene calls are TRBV29-1 and TRBJ1-6; unclear D gene. V gave up 7 bases and J gave up 2 bases, with 12 bases separating them. The germline V gene has CDR1 SQVTM and CDR2 ANQGSEA. The CDR3 is 14 amino acids.

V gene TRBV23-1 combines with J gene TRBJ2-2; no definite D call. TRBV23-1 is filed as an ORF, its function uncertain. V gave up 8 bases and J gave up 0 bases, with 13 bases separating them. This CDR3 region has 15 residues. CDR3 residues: CASGPRCPNTGELFF. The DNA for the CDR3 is TGCGCCAGCGGCCCGCGGTGCCCGAACACCGGGGAGCTGTTTTTT.

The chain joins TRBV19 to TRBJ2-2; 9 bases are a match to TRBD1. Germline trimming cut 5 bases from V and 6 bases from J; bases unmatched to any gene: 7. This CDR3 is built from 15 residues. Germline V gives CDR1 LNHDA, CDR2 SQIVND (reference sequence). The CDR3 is CASSPTGGVPGELFF. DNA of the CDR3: TGTGCCAGTAGTCCGACAGGGGGAGTTCCCGGGGAGCTGTTTTTT. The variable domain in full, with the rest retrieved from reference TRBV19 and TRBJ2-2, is DGGITQSPKYLFRKEGQNVTLSCEQNLNHDAMYWYRQDPGQGLRLIYYSQIVNDFQKGDIAEGYSVSREKKESFPLTVTSAQKNPTAFYLCASSPTGGVPGELFFGEGSRLTVL.

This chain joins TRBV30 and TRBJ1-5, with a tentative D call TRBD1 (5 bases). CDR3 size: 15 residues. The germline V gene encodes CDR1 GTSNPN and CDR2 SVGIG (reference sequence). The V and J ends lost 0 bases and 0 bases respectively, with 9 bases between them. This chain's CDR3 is CAWSVRGNSNQPQHF. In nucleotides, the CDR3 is TGTGCCTGGAGTGTAAGGGGAAATAGCAATCAGCCCCAGCATTTT. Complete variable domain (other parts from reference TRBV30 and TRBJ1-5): SQTIHQWPATLVQPVGSPLSLECTVEGTSNPNLYWYRQAAGRGLQLLFYSVGIGQISSEVPQNLSASRPQDRQFILSSKKLLLSDSGFYLCAWSVRGNSNQPQHFGDGTRLSIL.